The sequence of this T cell receptor (beta chain) was determined in a study of early T cells in non-severe SARS-CoV-2 infection. Trimming took off 6 bases at V and 3 bases at J, with 11 bases between the two ends. Germline V lookup: CDR1 MNHEY, CDR2 SMNVEV (reference sequence). CDR3 length: 13 residues. This clonotype has a count of ten or more. TCRdb reprocessed the 5' RACE reads via MiXCR and lists one record per CDR3 protein. The repertoire includes 34,000 or so distinct CDR3 sequences, 8% to 9.5% of them detected once, and about 13% sits in the top ten. Sample: whole blood. This receptor was taken from an adult who was a healthcare worker with PCR-confirmed SARS-CoV-2 infection or an uninfected control (not recorded which). V gene TRBV27 combines with J gene TRBJ1-1; TRBD1 is a possible D gene (6 bases). The CDR3 DNA is TGTGCCAGCAGACAGAACAGGGACACTGAAGCTTTCTTT. It is translated as CASRQNRDTEAFF.